This T cell receptor (beta chain) was identified in a study of cytomegalovirus exposure and HLA in healthy donors. Study-wide results and caveats: Most of the TCR beta V segments (in an earlier analysis) were productive either about 90% or about 30% of the time. Later analysis suggested links between common viral pathogens and several top significant clusters. Further analysis, carried out later, found HLA-associated TCR beta chains more clonally expanded than equally common other chains.

About this clone: The antigen is unknown.

The PCR contained 60 Vbeta and 13 Jbeta primers. Libraries were prepared by immunoSEQ multiplex PCR; TCRdb keeps only in-frame clonotypes and omits some of them. The sample has approximately 61,000 clones, 55% to 80% seen once. Germline CDR1 is LNHNV and CDR2 is YYDKDF (reference sequence). CDR3 length: 16 amino acids. V was clipped by 1 base and J by 0 bases, with 7 bases between them. The V and J genes are TRBV15 and TRBJ2-6; D unclear. The sequence derives from a woman between 50 and 59 years old in good health and CMV-seronegative. Sequences were obtained from PBMCs. The CDR3 reads CATSRAAISGANVLTF. The CDR3 DNA follows: TGTGCCACCAGCAGAGCTGCTATCTCTGGGGCCAACGTCCTGACTTTC.